This is a list of T cell receptor beta chains from one sample in a study of T cells in localized non-small cell lung cancer. The method was immunoSEQ multiplex PCR; TCRdb's version includes in-frame clones alone and lacks a portion of them. The data show 15,000 to 20,000 clones, around 88% seen once. The sample consisted of peripheral blood, taken before any cancer treatment. Receptor source: a male donor older than 55 with stage III lung adenocarcinoma. CDR3s include the opening cysteine and the closing phenylalanine or tryptophan. The D gene is left open where the match is weak. Some rows have no size entry. The others give once, few or many, or a class for an expanded clone.

clone_size: .; d_call: .; j_call: TRBJ1-2; v_call: TRBV6-1; cdr3_aa: CASSEQYGPRRLCYTF
clone_size: .; d_call: .; j_call: TRBJ1-5; v_call: TRBV19; cdr3_aa: CASSLGSNQPQHF
clone_size: .; d_call: .; j_call: TRBJ2-2; v_call: TRBV9; cdr3_aa: CASSTRGSSTGELFF
clone_size: once; d_call: .; j_call: TRBJ1-2; v_call: TRBV5-4; cdr3_aa: CASSFRENYGYTF
clone_size: .; d_call: .; j_call: TRBJ1-2; v_call: TRBV5-1; cdr3_aa: CASSGDNSFRGYTF
clone_size: .; d_call: .; j_call: TRBJ1-5; v_call: TRBV9; cdr3_aa: CASSERGGVGQPQHF
clone_size: .; d_call: .; j_call: TRBJ2-7; v_call: TRBV10-1; cdr3_aa: CASGDGVSSYEQYF
clone_size: .; d_call: TRBD1; j_call: TRBJ2-7; v_call: TRBV5-3; cdr3_aa: CASSSDRGHYEQYF
clone_size: .; d_call: .; j_call: TRBJ2-2; v_call: TRBV7-7; cdr3_aa: CASSLGENTGELFF
clone_size: .; d_call: .; j_call: TRBJ1-5; v_call: TRBV6-5; cdr3_aa: CASSTSNQPQHF
clone_size: .; d_call: .; j_call: TRBJ2-5; v_call: TRBV2; cdr3_aa: CASGIGRRETQYF
clone_size: .; d_call: .; j_call: TRBJ2-5; v_call: TRBV2; cdr3_aa: CASSVVEGIQETQYF
clone_size: .; d_call: .; j_call: TRBJ2-5; v_call: TRBV6-6; cdr3_aa: CASSYGLRGETQYF
clone_size: once; d_call: TRBD1; j_call: TRBJ1-3; v_call: TRBV7-6; cdr3_aa: CASSLGQGSGNTIYF
clone_size: .; d_call: TRBD1; j_call: TRBJ1-2; v_call: TRBV5-1; cdr3_aa: CASSLRTGGARGYTF
clone_size: .; d_call: .; j_call: TRBJ2-4; v_call: TRBV5-1; cdr3_aa: CASSWEYRASENIQYF
clone_size: .; d_call: TRBD1; j_call: TRBJ1-6; v_call: TRBV19; cdr3_aa: CASIGTAGGSPLHF
clone_size: .; d_call: TRBD1; j_call: TRBJ2-1; v_call: TRBV6-1; cdr3_aa: CASSNRDRGYNEQFF
clone_size: .; d_call: TRBD2; j_call: TRBJ2-7; v_call: TRBV18; cdr3_aa: CASSPPSGGLGGYEQYF
clone_size: few; d_call: .; j_call: TRBJ1-1; v_call: TRBV5-1; cdr3_aa: CASSLLGLSYLGQGRGTEAFF
clone_size: .; d_call: .; j_call: TRBJ1-3; v_call: TRBV28; cdr3_aa: CASRTASGNTIYF
clone_size: .; d_call: .; j_call: TRBJ1-2; v_call: TRBV5-8; cdr3_aa: CASSLRGTQLANYGYTF
clone_size: once; d_call: TRBD1; j_call: TRBJ1-4; v_call: TRBV13; cdr3_aa: CASSLRQGAVVEKLFF
clone_size: .; d_call: TRBD1; j_call: TRBJ1-1; v_call: TRBV14; cdr3_aa: CASSLGGGQGTEAFF
clone_size: medium-sized; d_call: .; j_call: TRBJ1-1; v_call: TRBV4-1; cdr3_aa: CASSQAADEAFF
clone_size: .; d_call: TRBD1; j_call: TRBJ2-6; v_call: TRBV7-8; cdr3_aa: CASSPGQGSYSGANVLTF
clone_size: .; d_call: .; j_call: TRBJ1-1; v_call: TRBV6-4; cdr3_aa: CASSRLKDTEAFF
clone_size: .; d_call: .; j_call: TRBJ1-2; v_call: TRBV2; cdr3_aa: CASSLDEAYGYTF
clone_size: .; d_call: .; j_call: TRBJ1-5; v_call: TRBV30; cdr3_aa: CAWSESSFNQPQHF
clone_size: .; d_call: TRBD1; j_call: TRBJ1-5; v_call: TRBV19; cdr3_aa: CASSIAQQGALNNQPQHF
clone_size: .; d_call: TRBD1; j_call: TRBJ1-5; v_call: TRBV7-6; cdr3_aa: CASSPGQGISNQPQHF
clone_size: .; d_call: TRBD1; j_call: TRBJ1-1; v_call: TRBV7-9; cdr3_aa: CASSTGGLTEAFF
clone_size: .; d_call: TRBD1; j_call: TRBJ1-1; v_call: TRBV7-9; cdr3_aa: CASSHRGGFTEAFF
clone_size: .; d_call: .; j_call: TRBJ1-6; v_call: TRBV6-1; cdr3_aa: CASTPGYNSPLHF
clone_size: once; d_call: .; j_call: TRBJ2-5; v_call: TRBV5-4; cdr3_aa: CASSKQGWETQYF
clone_size: .; d_call: TRBD1; j_call: TRBJ1-1; v_call: TRBV6-5; cdr3_aa: CASRRTDRGIEAFF
clone_size: .; d_call: .; j_call: TRBJ2-7; v_call: TRBV29-1; cdr3_aa: CSVLLRDGAFEQYF
clone_size: .; d_call: TRBD1; j_call: TRBJ1-6; v_call: TRBV6-1; cdr3_aa: CASSEYRGGSPLHF
clone_size: .; d_call: .; j_call: TRBJ2-1; v_call: TRBV27; cdr3_aa: CASRLYNEQFF
clone_size: .; d_call: TRBD1; j_call: TRBJ1-3; v_call: TRBV30; cdr3_aa: CAWAPQTGGFRNTIYF
clone_size: once; d_call: TRBD2; j_call: TRBJ2-5; v_call: TRBV30; cdr3_aa: CAWRLAGGQTQYF